The rows below give T cell receptor beta chains drawn from one sample of a study of shared clonotypes between healthy human individuals. Libraries were prepared by immunoSEQ multiplex PCR; TCRdb keeps only in-frame clonotypes and omits some of them. The table has millions of clones, 85% to 95% seen once. The sequenced sample was naive CD8+ T cells from PBMCs. The receptors were sampled from a man aged 18 to 29 in good health. Some clones in this sample may be carry-over from other donors' samples. Both conserved end residues are part of each CDR3. The D gene is left open where the match is weak. Clone sizes are given selectively: once, few, many, or a class where the clone is expanded.

V	J	D	size	CDR3	DNA
TRBV27	TRBJ1-5	.	.	CASSLSRTQPQHF	TGTGCCAGCAGTTTAAGCCGGACTCAGCCCCAGCATTTT
TRBV6-6	TRBJ2-7	TRBD2	few	CASSGTSYEQYF	TGTGCCAGCAGCGGGACTAGCTACGAGCAGTACTTC
TRBV4-3	TRBJ2-1	.	.	CASSQGSRSYNEQFF	TGCGCCAGCAGCCAAGGGTCTCGCTCCTACAATGAGCAGTTCTTC
TRBV6-4	TRBJ2-1	.	once	CASSHAGLRKGAYNEQFF	TGTGCCAGCAGCCATGCGGGACTCAGAAAAGGGGCTTACAATGAGCAGTTCTTC
TRBV6-5	TRBJ1-3	.	.	CASQDNFSGNTIYF	TGTGCCAGTCAGGACAATTTCTCTGGAAACACCATATATTTT
TRBV28	TRBJ1-1	TRBD1	.	CASSLDRVGTEAFF	TGTGCCAGCAGTTTAGACAGGGTGGGCACTGAAGCTTTCTTT
TRBV6-1	TRBJ1-5	TRBD1	few	CASRETGGHQPQHF	TGTGCCAGCAGAGAGACAGGGGGACACCAGCCCCAGCATTTT
TRBV29-1	TRBJ2-1	TRBD2	.	CSVEGLAGQYNEQFF	TGCAGCGTTGAAGGGCTAGCGGGGCAATACAATGAGCAGTTCTTC
TRBV28	TRBJ1-5	.	few	CASSGHTNQPQHF	TGTGCCAGCAGTGGACATACCAATCAGCCCCAGCATTTT
TRBV6-5	TRBJ2-1	.	.	CASSYSGPVVNEQFF	TGTGCCAGCAGTTACTCGGGCCCGGTAGTCAATGAGCAGTTCTTC
TRBV7-9	TRBJ2-3	TRBD1	.	CASIKGGWTGNTDTQYF	TGTGCCAGCATCAAGGGGGGCTGGACAGGGAACACGGATACGCAGTATTTT
TRBV14	TRBJ2-5	TRBD2	.	CASSQGIGGVETQYF	TGTGCCAGCAGCCAAGGGATCGGGGGGGTAGAGACCCAGTACTTC
TRBV28	TRBJ2-5	.	.	CASSLGGLQETQYF	TGTGCCAGCAGTTTAGGGGGCCTCCAAGAGACCCAGTACTTC
TRBV11-2	TRBJ2-1	TRBD2	once	CASSKLLAGDINEQFF	TGTGCCAGCAGCAAACTACTAGCGGGAGACATCAATGAGCAGTTCTTC
TRBV25-1	TRBJ1-2	.	once	CASRSGSYGYTF	TGTGCCAGCAGATCAGGGTCCTATGGCTACACCTTC
TRBV12-5	TRBJ1-1	TRBD1	.	CASGLGAGTGYTEAFF	TGTGCTAGTGGTTTGGGGGCGGGGACAGGGTACACTGAAGCTTTCTTT
TRBV7-9	TRBJ1-2	TRBD1	.	CASSLGTGGHDYGYTF	TGTGCCAGCAGCTTAGGGACAGGGGGCCATGACTATGGCTACACCTTC
TRBV30	TRBJ2-1	.	.	CAWSPGVSEQFF	TGTGCCTGGAGTCCAGGGGTCAGTGAGCAGTTCTTC
TRBV7-8	TRBJ2-5	.	.	CASSLARRETQYF	TGTGCCAGCAGCTTAGCGCGCAGAGAGACCCAGTACTTC
TRBV19	TRBJ2-1	.	.	CATIEGSWNEQFF	TGTGCCACTATAGAGGGGAGTTGGAATGAGCAGTTCTTC
TRBV9	TRBJ2-7	.	once	CASSVGGDLTYEQYF	TGTGCCAGCAGCGTAGGGGGAGACCTCACCTACGAGCAGTACTTC
TRBV10-3	TRBJ2-1	TRBD2	.	CAIRAGLAGPGDEQFF	TGTGCCATCAGGGCAGGGCTAGCGGGACCCGGGGATGAGCAGTTCTTC
TRBV27	TRBJ2-6	.	once	CASTTKGANVLTF	TGTGCCAGCACTACTAAGGGGGCCAACGTCCTGACTTTC